The 18 T cell receptor beta chains below were found in one sample sequenced in a study of cytomegalovirus exposure and HLA in healthy donors. 60 Vbeta and 13 Jbeta primers were used in PCR. Sequencing was performed with immunoSEQ multiplex PCR; in TCRdb, only in-frame clones are kept and a portion is missing. The data show about 120,000 clones, around two thirds seen once. The source material was PBMCs. Every receptor here comes from a woman aged 35 to 49 in good health and CMV-seropositive.

The V call is TRBV11-2, the J call TRBJ2-1, with D possibly TRBD1 on 6 matching bases. V dropped 4 bases and J dropped 10 bases, with 8 bases sitting between them. The CDR3 loop spans 11 amino acids. In germline, CDR1 is SGHAT, CDR2 FQNNGV. The CDR3 loop reads CASSSGTEQFF. The DNA of the CDR3 is TGTGCCAGCAGCTCTGGGACAGAGCAGTTCTTC.

J is TRBJ1-5 and V is TRBV27; 9 positions agree with TRBD1. V dropped 6 bases and J dropped 6; count of bases not matched to a gene: 15. The CDR3 is made up of 17 amino acids. Germline V gene lookup returns CDR1 MNHEY and CDR2 SMNVEV (reference sequence). CDR3 coding DNA: TGTGCCAGCAGCTACAACTATGGACAGGGGAACGGTCAGCCCCAGCATTTT. Amino acid sequence: CASSYNYGQGNGQPQHF.

As regards this clone: Other DNA sequences from this sample encode an identical CDR3 as well. The chain has TRBV6-5 and TRBJ1-1; 7 bases map to TRBD1. J lost 0 bases, V lost 6 bases, and 1 base had no gene match. Germline loops: CDR1 MNHEY, CDR2 SVGAGI. CDR3 length: 13 amino acids. The CDR3 region has the DNA TGTGCCAGCAGGGGACAGCTGAACACTGAAGCTTTCTTT. Translating gives CASRGQLNTEAFF.

V gene TRBV5-4 combines with J gene TRBJ2-2; 11 nucleotides match TRBD2. CDR1 and CDR2 (germline): SGHNT, YYREEE (reference sequence). The CDR3 covers 18 residues. V was clipped by 2 bases and J by 1 base; unmatched bases: 7. The CDR3: CASSLGILAGGNTGELFF. The DNA for the CDR3 is TGTGCCAGCAGCTTAGGCATTCTAGCGGGAGGGAACACCGGGGAGCTGTTTTTT.

This clone was observed a few times. The V gene is TRBV19, the J gene TRBJ1-2, with 10 bases matching TRBD1. From germline, CDR1 is LNHDA and CDR2 SQIVND (reference sequence). Trimming took 5 bases from V and 8 from J; bases not matched to a gene: 11. The CDR3 runs to 15 residues. CDR3 region: CASSSLPGTGEGYTF. The CDR3 nucleotides read TGTGCCAGTAGTTCCTTACCCGGGACAGGGGAAGGCTACACCTTC.

The CDR3 is CASEAPDSGNTIYF. The CDR3 coding sequence is TGTGCCAGTGAGGCCCCAGACTCTGGAAACACCATATATTTT. The chain is built from TRBV2 and TRBJ1-3; D gene unclear. The length of the CDR3 is 14 residues. With 9 bases removed from V and 0 bases from J, the gap between germline ends came to 12 bases. Germline assignment: CDR1 SNHLY and CDR2 FYNNEI. The full variable domain, completed using reference TRBV2 and TRBJ1-3, is EPEVTQTPSHQVTQMGQEVILRCVPISNHLYFYWYRQILGQKVEFLVSFYNNEISEKSEIFDDQFSVERPDGSNFTLKIRSTKLEDSAMYFCASEAPDSGNTIYFGEGSWLTVV.

This clone was counted only a few times. Different DNA sequences within this sample yield the same CDR3. The genes are TRBV4-3 and TRBJ2-7; tentatively, D is TRBD1 (6 bases). Germline-derived CDR1 and CDR2 are LGHNA and YSLEER. Trimming pared 4 bases from V and 5 bases from J, leaving 18 bases between. The CDR3 spans 15 residues. In nucleotides, the CDR3 is TGCGCCAGCAGCCCTCGATTAGACAGGAGCGACGAGCAGTACTTC. It translates to CASSPRLDRSDEQYF.

The chain employs TRBV9 and TRBJ2-6; 7 nucleotides align to TRBD2. With V trimmed by 0 bases and J by 1 base, 1 base remained unmatched. Germline CDR1 reads SGDLS; CDR2 reads YYNGEE. The CDR3 is 16 amino acids. The CDR3 loop is CASSVEGGSGANVLTF. DNA of the CDR3: TGTGCCAGCAGCGTAGAGGGAGGGTCTGGGGCCAACGTCCTGACTTTC.

Only one count was recorded for this clone. The chain employs TRBV5-4 and TRBJ2-7; D remains unclear. This CDR3 comprises 14 residues. Germline lookup yields CDR1 SGHNT and CDR2 YYREEE (reference sequence). V gave up 1 base and J gave up 5 bases, with 13 bases separating them. The CDR3 protein is CASSLTNSVDEQYF. The CDR3 nucleotides read TGTGCCAGCAGCTTGACGAACTCGGTGGACGAGCAGTACTTC.

The chain combines TRBV6-5 with TRBJ1-3; no firm D call. Trimming took 5 bases from V and 2 from J, leaving 10 bases between them. Germline V gene sequence: CDR1 MNHEY, CDR2 SVGAGI. This CDR3 is 14 amino acids long. CDR3 sequence: CASSLSGTGNTIYF. The CDR3 nucleotides read TGTGCCAGCAGTCTCTCGGGTACTGGAAACACCATATATTTT.

This clone was counted only a few times. The CDR3 region is CASSLFGGYTYEQYF. The CDR3 bases are TGTGCCAGCAGTTTATTCGGCGGGTATACCTACGAGCAGTACTTC. This sequence joins TRBV27 and TRBJ2-7; D possibly corresponds to TRBD2 (5 bases). Trimming took off 1 base at V and 2 bases at J, with 12 bases between the two ends. Germline loops: CDR1 MNHEY, CDR2 SMNVEV (reference sequence). The CDR3 consists of 15 residues.

The chain combines TRBV4-3 with TRBJ2-7; D possibly corresponds to TRBD1 (7 bases). Germline lookup yields CDR1 LGHNA and CDR2 YSLEER. The CDR3 loop spans 15 amino acids. V was trimmed by 2 bases and J by 5 bases, leaving 16 bases between them. The CDR3 region has the DNA TGCGCCAGCAGCCAATGGTCGCAGGGGGGTGACGAGCAGTACTTC. Translation gives CASSQWSQGGDEQYF.

This chain uses TRBV19 with TRBJ1-6, with D unclear. The germline gives CDR1 LNHDA, CDR2 SQIVND (reference sequence). Trimming removed 2 bases from V and 0 bases from J, with 8 bases in between. This CDR3 has 16 residues. The CDR3: CASSILVFSYNSPLHF. The CDR3 DNA sequence: TGTGCCAGTAGTATACTCGTGTTCTCCTATAATTCACCCCTCCACTTT.

The chain has TRBV7-9 and TRBJ2-7; D ambiguous. The V gene lost 4 bases and the J gene lost 5 bases, with 6 bases spanning the gap. CDR3 length: 11 amino acids. Germline CDR1 reads SEHNR; CDR2 reads FQNEAQ (reference sequence). Written as DNA, the CDR3 is TGTGCCAGCAGCTCATCTAACGAGCAGTACTTC. Translated: CASSSSNEQYF.

The V gene is TRBV7-9, the J gene TRBJ2-1; TRBD1 agrees at 7 bases. The ends lost 7 bases at V and 2 bases at J; junction bases unmatched: 2. CDR3 size: 13 residues. The germline gives CDR1 SEHNR, CDR2 FQNEAQ (reference sequence). This chain's CDR3 is CASTGGAYNEQFF. The CDR3 DNA reads as TGTGCCAGCACAGGGGGAGCCTACAATGAGCAGTTCTTC.

This sequence joins TRBV6-5 and TRBJ2-3; 12 bases fit TRBD1. The length of the CDR3 is 15 residues. Per the germline V gene, CDR1 is MNHEY and CDR2 is SVGAGI. V lost 6 bases and J lost 6; bases outside the gene matches: 7. CDR3: CASSLGTGGMDTQYF. In DNA form, the CDR3 reads TGTGCCAGCAGCTTGGGGACAGGGGGCATGGATACGCAGTATTTT.

This chain joins TRBV11-2 and TRBJ1-2; D is possibly TRBD1 (6 bases). CDR3 length: 16 amino acids. Germline V gives CDR1 SGHAT, CDR2 FQNNGV. V lost 1 base to trimming and J lost 2 bases, with 14 bases between them. The CDR3 region is CASSLGGAGGNYGYTF. CDR3 bases: TGTGCCAGCAGCTTAGGGGGTGCGGGGGGCAACTATGGCTACACCTTC.

Concerning this clone itself: Mismatch with germline at one junction end may stem from a read error. The chain carries TRBV27 and TRBJ2-5, with 10 bases that match TRBD1. Germline V lookup: CDR1 MNHEY, CDR2 SMNVEV (reference sequence). This CDR3 comprises 14 residues. The CDR3 loop is CAGSSTGGKETQYF. The CDR3 nucleotides are TGTGCCGGCAGTTCGACAGGGGGCAAGGAGACCCAGTACTTC.